The rows below give T cell receptor beta chains drawn from one sample of a study of Ad26.COV2.S vaccination and SARS-CoV-2 variants. The assay was immunoSEQ multiplex PCR, and TCRdb's table has in-frame clones only and misses some. Of some 190,000 clones listed, approximately 88% are singletons. The material was peripheral blood, obtained after recovery from COVID-19. The receptors here all came from a human donor who had recovered from COVID-19. Each CDR3 is given with its conserved first and last residue. D genes are given only for firm matches. A clone size is listed for some rows: how often the clone was seen (once, few, many), or a class if it is expanded.

TRBJ1-3 | . | . | TRBV11-2 | TGTGCCAGCAGCTCCAGACAGGACTACTCTGGAAACACCATATATTTT | CASSSRQDYSGNTIYF
TRBJ2-7 | . | TRBD1 | TRBV18 | TGTGCCAGCTCACAGCAGGGGGCCCCAGCCTACGAGCAGTACTTC | CASSQQGAPAYEQYF
TRBJ1-5 | . | TRBD1 | TRBV7-9 | TGTGCCAGCAGCTCAAGCTCCGGGACAGGGTTCAATCAGCCCCAGCATTTT | CASSSSSGTGFNQPQHF
TRBJ2-7 | . | . | TRBV6-5 | TGTGCCAGCACCAATGCCGGGACGGACGCCTACGAGCAGTACTTC | CASTNAGTDAYEQYF
TRBJ2-2 | . | TRBD1 | TRBV25-1 | TGTGCCAGCCTAGGATGGACAGGGCCGGAGCTGTTTTTT | CASLGWTGPELFF
TRBJ2-3 | . | . | TRBV19 | TGTGCCAGTAGTGCACTAATGGGGGGCCCAGATACGCAGTATTTT | CASSALMGGPDTQYF
TRBJ2-3 | . | TRBD2 | TRBV7-3 | TGTGCCAGCAGCCCAATGGGTGCTAGCGGGTCAGATACGCAGTATTTT | CASSPMGASGSDTQYF
TRBJ1-5 | few | . | TRBV30 | TGTGCCTGGAGTTTACAGGGCAATCAGCCCCAGCATTTT | CAWSLQGNQPQHF
TRBJ2-1 | . | . | TRBV5-1 | TGCGCCAGCAGCTTGAGATTTGGCTTTAGCGGTGAGGACAATGAGCAGTTCTTC | CASSLRFGFSGEDNEQFF
TRBJ1-1 | . | TRBD1 | TRBV5-1 | TGCGCCAGCAGGCGGTCAGGGGGCACTGAAGCTTTCTTT | CASRRSGGTEAFF
TRBJ1-3 | . | . | TRBV9 | TGTGCCAGCAGCACTCTGGGGGGGATTGGAAACACCATATATTTT | CASSTLGGIGNTIYF
TRBJ1-5 | . | . | TRBV19 | TGTGCCAGTAGTATAGAAAATTTAAGCAATCAGCCCCAGCATTTT | CASSIENLSNQPQHF
TRBJ2-7 | . | . | TRBV24-1 | TGTGCCACCAGTGATGGGGGCCCCTACGAGCAGTACTTC | CATSDGGPYEQYF
TRBJ1-6 | . | . | TRBV3-1/TRBV3-2 | TGTGCCAGCAGCCAAAGAGGGGCCGGATATAATTCACCCCTCCACTTT | CASSQRGAGYNSPLHF
TRBJ1-1 | . | . | TRBV4-1 | TGCGCCAGCAGCCCTTGGGGAGAGGCAGCTTTCTTT | CASSPWGEAAFF